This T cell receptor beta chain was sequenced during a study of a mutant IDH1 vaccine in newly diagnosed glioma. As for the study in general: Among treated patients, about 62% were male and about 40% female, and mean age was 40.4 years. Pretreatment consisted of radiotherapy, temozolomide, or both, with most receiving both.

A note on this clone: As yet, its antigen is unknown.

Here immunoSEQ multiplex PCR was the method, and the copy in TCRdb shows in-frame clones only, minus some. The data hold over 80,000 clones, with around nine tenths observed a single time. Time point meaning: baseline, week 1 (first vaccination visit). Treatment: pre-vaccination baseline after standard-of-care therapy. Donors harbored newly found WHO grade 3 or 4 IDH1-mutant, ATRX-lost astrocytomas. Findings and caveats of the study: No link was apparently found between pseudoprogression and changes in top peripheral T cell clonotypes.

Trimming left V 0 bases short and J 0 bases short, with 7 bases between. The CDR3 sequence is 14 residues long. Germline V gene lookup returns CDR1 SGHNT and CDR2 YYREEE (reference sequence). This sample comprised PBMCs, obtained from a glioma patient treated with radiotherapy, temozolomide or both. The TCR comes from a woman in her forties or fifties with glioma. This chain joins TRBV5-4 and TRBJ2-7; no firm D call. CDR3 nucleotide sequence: TGTGCCAGCAGCTTGGCCGGGCGCTCCTACGAGCAGTACTTC. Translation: CASSLAGRSYEQYF. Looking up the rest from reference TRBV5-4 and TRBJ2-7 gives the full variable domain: ETGVTQSPTHLIKTRGQQVTLRCSSQSGHNTVSWYQQALGQGPQFIFQYYREEENGRGNFPPRFSGLQFPNYSSELNVNALELDDSALYLCASSLAGRSYEQYFGPGTRLTVT.